These T cell receptor beta chains were read from a single sample in a study of blood T cell repertoires in COVID-19. Profiled with immunoSEQ multiplex PCR; TCRdb holds only in-frame clones, not every one. The table shows around 90,000 clones, with roughly 80% occurring only once. The specimen was peripheral blood. The source is a human donor in a cohort sampled during active COVID-19. CDR3s include the opening cysteine and the closing phenylalanine or tryptophan. D genes are given only for firm matches. Some rows mark clone size as missing; the rest say once, few, many or name a class of expanded clone.

clone size,J gene,D gene,CDR3 length,V gene,CDR3 DNA,CDR3 protein
-,TRBJ2-7,-,12,TRBV11-3,TGTGCCAGCAGCTTAAACGACTACGAGCAGTATTTC,CASSLNDYEQYF
-,TRBJ2-7,TRBD2,14,TRBV24-1,TGTGCCACCAGTGCCCCGGGACTAGTCGGCGAGCAGTACTTC,CATSAPGLVGEQYF
-,TRBJ2-1,-,11,TRBV15,TGTGCCACCTCCCAAAACAATGAGCAGTTCTTC,CATSQNNEQFF
-,TRBJ1-2,-,13,TRBV6-5,TGTGCCAGCAGTCTATCCCTTAACTATGGCTACACCTTC,CASSLSLNYGYTF
-,TRBJ1-2,TRBD1,18,TRBV10-1,TGCGCCAGCAGTGAGCCATCAGGGGGACAGAGGGCTACTATGGCTTTTGGCTTC,CASSEPSGGQRATMAFGF
-,TRBJ1-1,-,16,TRBV5-1,TGCGCCAGCAGCTCACATAGGACAGAAACGAACACTGAAGCTTTCTTT,CASSSHRTETNTEAFF
-,TRBJ2-7,-,15,TRBV2,TGTGCCAGCAGTACCCCCCAACTAGTCCCGGGCCAGCAGTACTTC,CASSTPQLVPGQQYF
-,TRBJ1-1,-,14,TRBV7-8,TGTGCCAGCAGCTTCGGGGTTGGTGTCACTGAAGCTTTCTTT,CASSFGVGVTEAFF
-,TRBJ2-6,-,15,TRBV5-1,TGCGCCAGCAGCTTGGAGGGGTCTGGGGCCAACGTCCTGACTTTC,CASSLEGSGANVLTF
-,TRBJ2-7,-,14,TRBV18,TGTGCCAGCTCACCCGAAATATCGCGCGGCGAGCAGTACTTC,CASSPEISRGEQYF
-,TRBJ2-3,TRBD2,15,TRBV7-9,TGTGCCAGCAGCTCAGGGCGGGAGGTCACAGATACGCAGTATTTT,CASSSGREVTDTQYF
-,TRBJ1-6,-,15,TRBV10-2,TGCGCCAGCAGTGAGAAACAGACCTATAATTCACCCCTCCACTTT,CASSEKQTYNSPLHF
once,TRBJ2-1,TRBD1,14,TRBV6-6,TGTGCCAGCAGTTACTCGGTAACAGGGGGAGAGCAGTTCTTC,CASSYSVTGGEQFF
once,TRBJ1-3,TRBD1,15,TRBV18,TGTGCCAGCTCTTCCTCCAGGGGGCGAGGAAACACCATATATTTT,CASSSSRGRGNTIYF
medium-sized,TRBJ1-5,TRBD1,14,TRBV30,TGTGCCTGGAGTTGGGGACAGAGCAATCAGCCCCAGCATTTT,CAWSWGQSNQPQHF
-,TRBJ1-1,-,12,TRBV6-5,TGTGCCAGCCAGACTGTGAACACTGAAGCTTTCTTT,CASQTVNTEAFF
-,TRBJ2-7,-,14,TRBV2,TGTGCCAGCAGTGCCGAACAGGGTTCACACGAGCAGTACTTC,CASSAEQGSHEQYF
-,TRBJ1-1,TRBD1,14,TRBV5-1,TGCGCCAGCAGCTTACGGACAGGGAACGCTGAAGCTTTCTTT,CASSLRTGNAEAFF
-,TRBJ2-6,-,15,TRBV28,TGTGCCAGCAGAAGTCCCAACGCGGGGGCCAACGTCCTGACTTTC,CASRSPNAGANVLTF
few,TRBJ1-1,TRBD1,11,TRBV3-1/TRBV3-2,TGTGCCAGCAGGGGACAGGAAGGAGCTTTCTTT,CASRGQEGAFF
-,TRBJ2-7,-,14,TRBV6-5,TGTGCCAGCAGCCGGGATGGGAGAGCCTACGAGCAGTACTTC,CASSRDGRAYEQYF
-,TRBJ2-7,-,13,TRBV11-3,TGTGCCAGCAGCGAAAATGGGAGGTACGAGCAGTACTTC,CASSENGRYEQYF
-,TRBJ2-7,TRBD2,13,TRBV12-3/TRBV12-4,TGTGCCAGCAGTTCCACCACGCGGGGGGAGCAGTACTTC,CASSSTTRGEQYF
-,TRBJ2-3,-,13,TRBV2,TGTGCCAGCAGTGGGCAGGTCTACGGTACGCAGTATTTT,CASSGQVYGTQYF
-,TRBJ1-2,-,16,TRBV6-1,TGTGCCAGCAGCGAAGGGGTGGCTCAAATGCGGTATGGCTACACCTTC,CASSEGVAQMRYGYTF
-,TRBJ2-5,-,14,TRBV6-5,TGTGCCAGCAGTTACGGTTTTAGCCGAGAGACCCAGTACTTC,CASSYGFSRETQYF
-,TRBJ1-5,-,12,TRBV28,TGTGCCAGCAGTTTGTCGTCTCAGCCCCAGCATTTT,CASSLSSQPQHF
-,TRBJ1-3,-,18,TRBV6-2/TRBV6-3,TGTGCCAGCAGTTACCCCACCGGGGAGGGTCACTCTGGAAACACCATATATTTT,CASSYPTGEGHSGNTIYF
-,TRBJ2-2,TRBD2,16,TRBV19,TGTGCCAGTAGTACCTTAGCGGGAGTGGGCACCGGGGAGCTGTTTTTT,CASSTLAGVGTGELFF
-,TRBJ2-3,-,13,TRBV5-1,TGCGCCAGCAGCTTGGATATCACAGATACGCAGTATTTT,CASSLDITDTQYF
-,TRBJ1-2,-,15,TRBV9,TGTGCCAGCAGCGCACCGACAGGAACTAACTATGGCTACACCTTC,CASSAPTGTNYGYTF
once,TRBJ2-7,TRBD2,14,TRBV29-1,TGCGGGGCGGGGGGGAGCACCCTCTCCTACGAGCAGTACTTC,CGAGGSTLSYEQYF
-,TRBJ2-5,TRBD2,16,TRBV7-3,TGTGCCAGCAGCCTACTGGGACTAGCGGGAGCAGAGACCCAGTACTTC,CASSLLGLAGAETQYF
-,TRBJ1-5,-,16,TRBV7-7,TGTGCCAGCAGCTCCATTATAAGGGGGTGCAATCAGCCCCAGCATTTT,CASSSIIRGCNQPQHF
-,TRBJ2-1,-,16,TRBV28,TGTGCCAGCAGTTTAAGACTGCAACTACTCTCAAATGAGCAGTTCTTC,CASSLRLQLLSNEQFF
-,TRBJ2-5,-,15,TRBV9,TGTGCCAGCAGCCCCTCCCCCGGGATCCAAGAGACCCAGTACTTC,CASSPSPGIQETQYF
-,TRBJ1-5,TRBD1,16,TRBV4-2,TGTGCCAGCAGCCCCAACCCCTCGACAGGGAATCAGCCCCAGCATTTT,CASSPNPSTGNQPQHF
-,TRBJ1-2,TRBD1,15,TRBV7-8,TGTGCCAGCAGCTTAGCCGGACAGGGGGCGGGTGGCTACACCTTC,CASSLAGQGAGGYTF
-,TRBJ2-7,TRBD2,13,TRBV2,TGTGCCAGCAGTGGGCTAGCGGGAGTCGAGCAGTACTTC,CASSGLAGVEQYF
-,TRBJ2-7,TRBD2,17,TRBV6-1,TGTGCCAGCAGTGAAGGACTAGCGGGAGTAACCCCCTACGAGCAGTACTTC,CASSEGLAGVTPYEQYF
once,TRBJ2-7,TRBD2,16,TRBV4-1,TGCGCCAGCAGCCTTAGCACAGGGACTAGCTCCTACGAGCAGTACTTC,CASSLSTGTSSYEQYF
-,TRBJ2-7,-,14,TRBV11-2,TGTGCCAGCAGCTTAGATATGAGAGCTTACGAGCAGTACTTC,CASSLDMRAYEQYF
-,TRBJ2-1,TRBD2,16,TRBV5-4,TGTGCCAGCAGCCCGTCCTCAGCGGGAGGGACTAATGAGCAGTTCTTC,CASSPSSAGGTNEQFF
-,TRBJ2-1,TRBD1,13,TRBV5-1,TGCGCCAGCAGCTCCAGGGGGCCGGGTGAGCAGTTCTTC,CASSSRGPGEQFF
-,TRBJ1-1,-,14,TRBV4-1,TGCGCCAGCAGCCAAGAAGGGTACAGGAGTCAAGCTTTCTTT,CASSQEGYRSQAFF
-,TRBJ2-7,-,15,TRBV5-1,TGCGCCAGTCACCACTCGGGAGACGCGGCGTACGAGCAGTACTTC,CASHHSGDAAYEQYF
-,TRBJ2-7,TRBD1,15,TRBV5-1,TGCGCCAGCAGCTTGCGGGGACAGGGGGCCTACGAGCAGTACTTC,CASSLRGQGAYEQYF
once,TRBJ2-7,-,14,TRBV5-1,TGCGCCAGCAGTGGTGGGGCTACCAGCTACGAGCAGTACTTC,CASSGGATSYEQYF
-,TRBJ1-5,-,17,TRBV3-1/TRBV3-2,TGTGCCAGCAGCCCTCCAAATTTCCGGGGAAGCAATCAGCCCCAGCATTTT,CASSPPNFRGSNQPQHF
-,TRBJ1-2,-,14,TRBV5-6,TGTGCCAGCAGGGTTGAGTACGGGGTCGGCGGCTACACCTTC,CASRVEYGVGGYTF
-,TRBJ2-7,TRBD2,15,TRBV7-6,TGTGCCAGCAGCTTAGGGACTAGCGAAGGCTACGAGCAGTACTTC,CASSLGTSEGYEQYF
-,TRBJ2-6,TRBD1,17,TRBV18,TGTGCCAGCTCACCGGGACAGGGGGGCTCTGGGGCCAACGTCCTGACTTTC,CASSPGQGGSGANVLTF
few,TRBJ1-2,-,13,TRBV19,TGTGCCAGTAGCTCTGGTGGAGGCACTGGCTACACCTTC,CASSSGGGTGYTF
-,TRBJ1-6,-,14,TRBV5-8,TGTGCCAGCAGCTCGGGAACGATTGGTTCACCCCTCCACTTT,CASSSGTIGSPLHF